These 32 T cell receptor beta chains were all obtained from the same sample, sequenced in a study of T cell responses to AZD1222 COVID-19 vaccine. The method was immunoSEQ multiplex PCR; TCRdb's version includes in-frame clones alone and lacks a portion of them. The table includes about 120,000 clones, 86% detected once. Sequencing was performed on peripheral blood, taken 28 days after the second AZD1222 dose. The receptors come from an adult who received the AZD1222 COVID-19 vaccine.

The chain employs TRBV7-9 and TRBJ2-7, with 9 bases fitting TRBD1. J lost 3 bases, V lost 2 bases, and 5 bases had no gene match. Germline V gene lookup returns CDR1 SEHNR and CDR2 FQNEAQ (reference sequence). The CDR3 extends over 15 amino acids. CDR3 sequence (DNA): TGTGCCAGCAGCTTACATACAGGGGGCAACTACGAGCAGTACTTC. It encodes CASSLHTGGNYEQYF. Full variable domain (outside the CDR3, taken from reference TRBV7-9 and TRBJ2-7): DTGVSQNPRHKITKRGQNVTFRCDPISEHNRLYWYRQTLGQGPEFLTYFQNEAQLEKSRLLSDRFSAERPKGSFSTLEIQRTEQGDSAMYLCASSLHTGGNYEQYFGPGTRLTVT.

This chain joins TRBV7-2 and TRBJ1-2, with 9 bases that match TRBD1. Germline V gene lookup returns CDR1 SGHTA and CDR2 FQGNSA. CDR3 size: 15 residues. The V segment lost 4 bases and the J segment 4 bases; nucleotides outside the gene matches: 7. This chain's CDR3 is CASSYNRGRSYGYTF. CDR3 bases: TGTGCCAGCAGCTATAACAGGGGGCGGTCCTATGGCTACACCTTC.

The sample holds a few counts of this clone. The chain employs TRBV11-2 and TRBJ1-2, with 8 bases fitting TRBD1. The ends lost 1 base at V and 6 bases at J; junction bases unmatched: 4. The CDR3 runs to 14 residues. In germline, CDR1 is SGHAT, CDR2 FQNNGV. The CDR3 DNA follows: TGTGCCAGCAGCTTAGGGTCAGGGGGCGATGGCTACACCTTC. Protein sequence: CASSLGSGGDGYTF.

V gene TRBV7-2 combines with J gene TRBJ2-3; possible D gene TRBD1, 5 bases. With 3 bases removed from V and 5 bases from J, the gap between germline ends came to 15 bases. This CDR3 region has 15 residues. Germline CDR1 reads SGHTA; CDR2 reads FQGNSA. CDR3 protein: CASSFGSTRGDTQYF. The CDR3 nucleotides are TGTGCCAGCAGCTTTGGCTCGACAAGGGGAGATACGCAGTATTTT.

This clone has more than one count but fewer than ten. The chain combines TRBV3-1 (or the pseudogene TRBV3-2) with TRBJ1-2; 10 nucleotides align to TRBD1. Trimming removed 3 bases from V and 6 bases from J; junction bases left unmatched: 4. The germline gives CDR1 LGHDT, CDR2 YNNKEL (reference sequence). The CDR3 is 14 amino acids. The CDR3 is CASSQGTGVNGYTF. For the CDR3, the DNA is TGTGCCAGCAGCCAGGGGACAGGGGTAAATGGCTACACCTTC.

CDR3 in amino acids: CASSRDWSSGNTIYF. CDR3 in DNA: TGTGCCAGTAGTAGAGATTGGAGCTCTGGAAACACCATATATTTT. This chain connects TRBV19 to TRBJ1-3; D not resolved. Trimming took off 4 bases at V and 0 bases at J, with 10 bases between the two ends. The CDR3 is 15 amino acids. The V gene's germline CDR1 is LNHDA and CDR2 SQIVND (reference sequence).

This clone was observed a few times. CDR3 DNA sequence: TGTGCCAGCCGCAGGCAGGGGCTGGATAATTCACCCCTCCACTTT. This codes for CASRRQGLDNSPLHF. This chain joins TRBV27 and TRBJ1-6, with D tentatively TRBD1 (6 bases). The CDR3 is 15 amino acids. V gave up 8 bases and J gave up 5 bases, with 16 bases separating them. From germline, CDR1 is MNHEY and CDR2 SMNVEV (reference sequence).

This rearrangement joins TRBV5-1 to TRBJ1-1; the match to TRBD1 covers 9 bases. The CDR3 contains 14 residues. From germline, CDR1 is SGHRS and CDR2 YFSETQ. V was pared by 4 bases and J by 5 bases, with 6 bases of the junction left unmatched. CDR3 nucleotides: TGCGCCAGCAGCATAGGACAGGGGCGAACTGAAGCTTTCTTT. This gives the protein CASSIGQGRTEAFF.

The chain couples TRBV11-1 to TRBJ2-2, with 8 bases that match TRBD2. The germline gives CDR1 SGHAT, CDR2 FQDESV (reference sequence). The CDR3 runs to 15 residues. Unmatched junction bases numbered 6, after V lost 5 bases and J lost 4 bases. The CDR3 sequence: CASSPRLASTGELFF. CDR3 sequence (DNA): TGTGCCAGCAGCCCCCGACTAGCGAGCACCGGGGAGCTGTTTTTT.

The J gene is TRBJ2-3, the V gene TRBV7-9, with 10 bases lining up with TRBD2. The trim removed 3 bases at V and 3 bases at J, leaving 3 bases unmatched. The CDR3 spans 15 residues. From germline, CDR1 is SEHNR and CDR2 FQNEAQ (reference sequence). The CDR3 spells CASSLEREGTDTQYF. CDR3 in DNA: TGTGCCAGCAGCTTGGAGCGGGAGGGGACAGATACGCAGTATTTT.

The chain joins TRBV10-3 to TRBJ1-1; no reliable D call. The V end lost 5 bases, the J end lost 0 bases, and 10 bases lay between the germline ends. Germline V CDR1 and CDR2: ENHRY, SYGVKD. This CDR3 spans 14 amino acids. The CDR3 sequence: CAISSPEMNTEAFF. CDR3 sequence (DNA): TGTGCCATCAGTTCCCCCGAAATGAACACTGAAGCTTTCTTT.

This chain connects TRBV24-1 to TRBJ2-3; D may be TRBD1 (6 bases). The CDR3 is 13 amino acids. Germline V gene lookup returns CDR1 KGHDR and CDR2 SFDVKD. V lost 1 base and J lost 11, with 12 bases in between. The CDR3 coding sequence is TGTGCCACCAGTGATTTCAGCAGGGGAAAGCAGTATTTT. Residues: CATSDFSRGKQYF.

The chain has TRBV6-5 and TRBJ1-1; D might be TRBD1 (6 bases). Looked up from germline, CDR1 is MNHEY and CDR2 is SVGAGI. V dropped 10 bases and J dropped 11 bases, with 20 bases sitting between them. The CDR3 is 12 amino acids. The CDR3 reads CATYRGRGSAFF. CDR3 in DNA: TGTGCCACCTATCGGGGGCGCGGTTCGGCTTTCTTT.

The genes are TRBV29-1 and TRBJ2-2; possibly TRBD1 for D (5 bases). The CDR3 has 11 residues. Germline V lookup: CDR1 SQVTM, CDR2 ANQGSEA. V was clipped by 7 bases and J by 5 bases, with 8 bases between them. The CDR3 protein is CSAAGTGELFF. CDR3 sequence (DNA): TGCAGCGCCGCAGGGACCGGGGAGCTGTTTTTT.

The chain is built from TRBV11-2 and TRBJ1-1; perhaps TRBD1 as D (5 bases). With 4 bases removed from V and 6 bases from J, the gap between germline ends came to 9 bases. Germline-derived CDR1 and CDR2 are SGHAT and FQNNGV. CDR3 size: 12 residues. The CDR3 nucleotides are TGTGCCAGCAGCTGGGGCGGCCCTGAAGCTTTCTTT. Translation gives CASSWGGPEAFF.

This clone is a singleton in its sample. The gene calls are TRBV7-2 and TRBJ1-1; no reliable D call. Germline assignment: CDR1 SGHTA and CDR2 FQGNSA. The ends were cut back, 4 bases at V and 1 base at J, with 7 bases in the middle. CDR3 length: 13 residues. The CDR3 DNA is TGTGCCAGCAGCTCGGGAGAGAACACTGAAGCTTTCTTT. Its translation is CASSSGENTEAFF. Looking up the rest from reference TRBV7-2 and TRBJ1-1 gives the full variable domain: GAGVSQSPSNKVTEKGKDVELRCDPISGHTALYWYRQSLGQGLEFLIYFQGNSAPDKSGLPSDRFSAERTGGSVSTLTIQRTQQEDSAVYLCASSSGENTEAFFGQGTRLTVV.

Only a few counts were recorded for this clone. The chain joins TRBV4-1 to TRBJ2-2; 11 bases are shared with TRBD2. This CDR3 region has 16 residues. The germline CDR1 and CDR2 sequences are MGHRA and YSYEKL. V shed 2 bases and J 2 bases; nucleotides not matched to a gene: 1. CDR3 sequence reads: CASSQRLAGNTGELFF. CDR3 coding DNA: TGCGCCAGCAGCCAACGACTAGCGGGAAACACCGGGGAGCTGTTTTTT.

This chain joins TRBV29-1 and TRBJ2-1, with a weak D call TRBD2 (5 bases). The V end was cut by 6 bases, the J end by 8 bases, with 14 bases between. This CDR3 has 12 amino acids. Germline V CDR1 and CDR2: SQVTM, ANQGSEA. The CDR3 coding sequence is TGCAGCGTCCGCCGGGGTGGTGATGAGCAGTTCTTC. Translated, it gives CSVRRGGDEQFF.

The chain is built from TRBV3-1 (or the pseudogene TRBV3-2) and TRBJ2-7, with D possibly matching TRBD1 (6 bases). The V end was cut by 4 bases, the J end by 6 bases, with 13 bases between. Germline CDR1 reads LGHDT; CDR2 reads YNNKEL (reference sequence). The CDR3 sequence is 13 residues long. This chain's CDR3 is CASSPSGESEQYF. The CDR3, as DNA: TGTGCCAGCAGCCCATCAGGGGAGAGCGAGCAGTACTTC.

The genes are TRBV10-3 and TRBJ2-6; possibly TRBD1 or TRBD2 for D (5 bases each). The CDR3 is 16 residues long. V was shortened by 5 bases and J by 3 bases, with 14 bases between the two germline ends. CDR1 ENHRY and CDR2 SYGVKD come from the germline V gene. This CDR3 is CAISLSSGSGANVLTF. The CDR3 DNA sequence: TGTGCCATCAGTCTCTCCTCAGGGAGTGGGGCCAACGTCCTGACTTTC.

The genes are TRBV28 and TRBJ2-2; D unresolved. Germline-derived CDR1 and CDR2 are MDHEN and SYDVKM. The V gene lost 5 bases and the J gene lost 2 bases, with 12 bases spanning the gap. This CDR3 region has 15 residues. CDR3: CASSTPLLNTGELFF. CDR3 DNA: TGTGCCAGCAGTACGCCACTTCTCAACACCGGGGAGCTGTTTTTT.

A few counts support this clone. The chain uses TRBV28 and TRBJ1-1, with D hard to call. The V end was cut by 5 bases, the J end by 1 base, with 2 bases between. There are 11 residues in the CDR3. Germline CDR1 reads MDHEN; CDR2 reads SYDVKM. CDR3 sequence: CASSENTEAFF. The CDR3 bases are TGTGCCAGCAGTGAGAACACTGAAGCTTTCTTT.

The chain carries TRBV11-2 and TRBJ2-7; D is ambiguous. The length of the CDR3 is 11 residues. Trimming removed 4 bases from V and 6 bases from J, with 7 bases in between. The germline V gene encodes CDR1 SGHAT and CDR2 FQNNGV. The CDR3 DNA follows: TGTGCCAGCAGCTCAGTACTCGAGCAGTACTTC. Amino acids: CASSSVLEQYF.

The gene calls are TRBV6-5 and TRBJ2-7; possibly TRBD2 for D (6 bases). In germline, CDR1 is MNHEY, CDR2 SVGAGI. Trimming shortened V by 8 bases and J by 3 bases, and 17 bases separated the two germline ends. The CDR3 loop spans 14 amino acids. Here the CDR3 reads CASYRGGVNYEQYF. The CDR3 DNA reads TGTGCCAGCTACCGGGGAGGAGTCAACTACGAGCAGTACTTC.

The V gene is TRBV6-5, the J gene TRBJ2-1, with a tentative D call TRBD2 (6 bases). This CDR3 is 16 amino acids long. V lost 0 bases and J lost 2, with 11 bases in between. Germline-derived CDR1 and CDR2 are MNHEY and SVGAGI. The CDR3 DNA reads as TGTGCCAGCAGTTACTCGTCCGCGGGGCCCTACAATGAGCAGTTCTTC. Translating it yields CASSYSSAGPYNEQFF.

The chain recombines TRBV27 with TRBJ1-6; 7 nucleotides align to TRBD1. Germline loops: CDR1 MNHEY, CDR2 SMNVEV (reference sequence). The CDR3 runs to 16 residues. Trimming removed 3 bases from V and 5 bases from J; junction bases left unmatched: 7. CDR3 DNA: TGTGCCAGCAGTTTCGAACAGGGGACGAATAATTCACCCCTCCACTTT. Its protein is CASSFEQGTNNSPLHF.

This chain uses TRBV4-1 with TRBJ1-3; D unclear. CDR3 length: 13 residues. Germline CDR1 MGHRA, CDR2 YSYEKL. V shed 2 bases and J shed 4 bases, with 6 bases lying between them. The CDR3 DNA sequence: TGCGCCAGCAGCCAAACGGGAGGAAACACCATATATTTT. It is translated as CASSQTGGNTIYF.

V usage is TRBV4-3 and J usage is TRBJ2-3; D unresolved. Germline lookup yields CDR1 LGHNA and CDR2 YSLEER. The CDR3 runs 16 residues. V was cut by 1 base and J by 1 base, with 12 bases left in between. CDR3 sequence (DNA): TGCGCCAGCAGCCAAGGGTCGCTCCTCGGCACAGATACGCAGTATTTT. Translating gives CASSQGSLLGTDTQYF.

The chain links TRBV19 to TRBJ2-5; 11 positions agree with TRBD2. The CDR3 runs to 14 residues. With 7 bases clipped from V and 5 bases from J, the junction kept 6 bases outside the gene matches. CDR1 and CDR2 from the germline V gene are LNHDA and SQIVND (reference sequence). Written as DNA, the CDR3 is TGTGCCAGTACTAGCGGGGGGCCTCCGGAGACCCAGTACTTC. Encoded protein: CASTSGGPPETQYF.

The rearrangement uses TRBV5-1 and TRBJ1-1, with D unclear. This CDR3 is 14 amino acids long. V was clipped by 4 bases and J by 6 bases, with 16 bases between them. The germline V gene encodes CDR1 SGHRS and CDR2 YFSETQ. Here the CDR3 reads CASSPGHLDAEAFF. DNA for the CDR3: TGCGCCAGCAGCCCAGGTCACCTGGACGCTGAAGCTTTCTTT.

The table lists this clone with a few counts. This chain links TRBV27 with TRBJ2-7; 11 nucleotides match TRBD1. The germline V gene has CDR1 MNHEY and CDR2 SMNVEV (reference sequence). This CDR3 contains 16 residues. V shed 6 bases, J shed 4 bases, and the junction held 11 bases outside the gene matches. The CDR3 bases are TGTGCCAGCAGCCATTCCGCCGGGACAGGGGGTTACGAGCAGTACTTC. This sequence encodes CASSHSAGTGGYEQYF.

This chain links TRBV10-3 with TRBJ1-1; tentative D call: TRBD1 (5 bases). V lost 7 bases and J lost 7, with 13 bases in between. The CDR3 is 12 residues long. Germline V gene data show CDR1 as ENHRY and CDR2 as SYGVKD. The CDR3 region is CAINGGQGEAFF. CDR3 DNA sequence: TGTGCCATCAATGGAGGGCAGGGTGAAGCTTTCTTT.